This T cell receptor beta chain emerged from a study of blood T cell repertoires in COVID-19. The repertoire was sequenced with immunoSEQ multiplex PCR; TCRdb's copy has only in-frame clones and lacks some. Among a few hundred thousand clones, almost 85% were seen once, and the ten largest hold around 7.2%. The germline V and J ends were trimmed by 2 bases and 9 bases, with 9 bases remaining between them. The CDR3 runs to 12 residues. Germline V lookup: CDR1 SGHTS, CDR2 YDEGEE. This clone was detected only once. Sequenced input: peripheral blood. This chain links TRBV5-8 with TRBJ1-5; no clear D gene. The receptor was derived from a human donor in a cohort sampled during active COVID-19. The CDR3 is CASSFSSRPQHF. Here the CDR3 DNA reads TGTGCCAGCAGCTTCAGTTCTCGGCCCCAGCATTTT.